This TCR beta chain was sequenced in a study of identical twins. The V gene's germline CDR1 is SGHAT and CDR2 FQNNGV. V dropped 1 base and J dropped 11 bases, with 18 bases sitting between them. This CDR3 is built from 15 residues. Using its own MiXCR run on the 5' RACE reads, TCRdb lists one record per CDR3 protein. Of about 190,000 distinct CDR3 sequences listed, 15% are singletons. This sample also belongs to another study, concerning T cells expressing NK-cell markers.

The genes are TRBV11-2 and TRBJ2-1, with a possible D match to TRBD2 (6 bases). Sequenced input: CD8+ T cells sorted from blood. The TCR was taken from a woman aged 18-29 years in good health. DNA of the CDR3: TGTGCCAGCAGCTTAGGCGGGGTAGGGGTTAATAAGCAGTTCTTC. Translation: CASSLGGVGVNKQFF.